These 9 T cell receptor beta chains originate from one sample sequenced in a study of PD-L1 blockade in urothelial cancer. This sample's time point: pretreatment peripheral blood. TCRdb keeps only in-frame clones here, not all; method: immunoSEQ multiplex PCR. The repertoire holds tens of thousands of clones, with around 85% as singletons. The sample was PBMCs, taken around atezolizumab (anti-PD-L1) treatment. The receptors were sampled from a man aged 35 to 55 with urothelial cancer.

The chain joins TRBV2 to TRBJ2-5; a weak D match, TRBD1 (6 bases). Trimming left V 3 bases short and J 5 bases short, with 10 bases between. The germline CDR1 and CDR2 sequences are SNHLY and FYNNEI. This CDR3 region has 13 residues. The CDR3: CASSDRGVETQYF. CDR3 DNA sequence: TGTGCCAGCAGTGACAGGGGTGTCGAGACCCAGTACTTC.

The genes are TRBV19 and TRBJ1-2, with 9 bases matching TRBD1. There are 16 residues in the CDR3. Germline assignment: CDR1 LNHDA and CDR2 SQIVND (reference sequence). The J segment lost 5 bases and the V segment lost 5 bases, leaving 12 bases of the junction unmatched. CDR3 amino acids: CASSGRDREYRYGYTF. Written as DNA, the CDR3 is TGTGCCAGTAGTGGAAGGGACAGGGAATATAGATATGGCTACACCTTC.

V gene TRBV5-4 combines with J gene TRBJ2-7; 12 bases match TRBD2. V shed 10 bases, J shed 1 base, and the junction held 3 bases outside the gene matches. Per the germline V gene, CDR1 is SGHNT and CDR2 is YYREEE (reference sequence). CDR3 length: 13 residues. As DNA, the CDR3 is TGTGCCGGGGGACTAGCGGGTTCCTACGAGCAGTACTTC. Amino acid sequence: CAGGLAGSYEQYF.

The chain recombines TRBV30 with TRBJ1-4, with 7 bases that match TRBD1. CDR3 length: 13 amino acids. Trimming at V came to 3 bases and at J to 6 bases, leaving 4 bases not matched to a gene. CDR1 is GTSNPN, CDR2 SVGIG, per germline (reference sequence). The CDR3 protein is CAWSAGTDEKLFF. CDR3 nucleotides: TGTGCCTGGAGCGCCGGGACAGATGAAAAACTGTTTTTT.

CDR3 nucleotide sequence: TGTGCCAGCAACCCTTCGGGACAGATTAATGAAAAACTGTTTTTT. It encodes CASNPSGQINEKLFF. The rearrangement joins TRBV28 to TRBJ1-4, with 7 bases lining up with TRBD1. Germline V CDR1 and CDR2: MDHEN, SYDVKM. V shed 7 bases, J shed 4 bases, and the junction held 9 bases outside the gene matches. The CDR3 has 15 amino acids.

This rearrangement joins TRBV28 to TRBJ2-7; 14 nucleotides match TRBD2. The CDR3 has 15 amino acids. Looked up from germline, CDR1 is MDHEN and CDR2 is SYDVKM. V was pared by 6 bases and J by 4 bases, with 5 bases of the junction left unmatched. CDR3 amino acids: CASSNGLAGGYEQYF. CDR3 DNA sequence: TGTGCCAGCAGCAACGGACTAGCGGGAGGTTACGAGCAGTACTTC.

This clone was picked up one time. The chain couples TRBV27 to TRBJ1-2, with a tentative D call TRBD1 (5 bases). The V end lost 9 bases, the J end lost 8 bases, and 22 bases lay between the germline ends. The CDR3 covers 14 residues. CDR1 and CDR2 from the germline V gene are MNHEY and SMNVEV (reference sequence). The CDR3 loop is CARRGGGPERGYTF. CDR3 DNA: TGTGCCAGGAGGGGCGGGGGACCGGAGAGGGGCTACACCTTC.

The V call is TRBV10-2, the J call TRBJ1-3; unclear D gene. Germline loops: CDR1 WSHSY, CDR2 SAAADI. The CDR3 has 15 residues. The V and J ends lost 6 bases and 4 bases respectively, with 16 bases between them. For the CDR3, the DNA is TGCGCCAGCAGCTTCGGCCCCGAGGGAGGAAACACCATATATTTT. Protein sequence: CASSFGPEGGNTIYF.

This clone was seen only once. The rearrangement uses TRBV7-3 and TRBJ2-3, with 8 bases that match TRBD2. Germline CDR1 is SGHTA and CDR2 is FQGTGA. The CDR3 consists of 15 residues. V dropped 5 bases and J dropped 3; count of bases not matched to a gene: 7. In nucleotides, the CDR3 is TGTGCCAGCAGCCAATCCCCGGGAGGGACAGATACGCAGTATTTT. This sequence encodes CASSQSPGGTDTQYF.